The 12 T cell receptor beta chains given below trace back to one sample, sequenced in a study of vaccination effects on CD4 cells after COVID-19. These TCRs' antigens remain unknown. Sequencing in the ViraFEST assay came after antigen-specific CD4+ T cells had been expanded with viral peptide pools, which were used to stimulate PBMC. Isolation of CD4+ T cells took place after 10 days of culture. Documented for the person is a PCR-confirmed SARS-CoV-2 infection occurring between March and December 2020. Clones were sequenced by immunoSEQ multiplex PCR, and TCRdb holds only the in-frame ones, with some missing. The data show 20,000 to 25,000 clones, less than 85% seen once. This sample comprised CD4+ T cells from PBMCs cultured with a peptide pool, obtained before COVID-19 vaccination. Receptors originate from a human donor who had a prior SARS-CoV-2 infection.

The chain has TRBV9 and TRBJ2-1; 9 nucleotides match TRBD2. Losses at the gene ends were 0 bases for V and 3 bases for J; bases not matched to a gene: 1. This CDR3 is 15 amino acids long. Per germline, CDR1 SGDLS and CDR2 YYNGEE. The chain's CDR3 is CASSVGTSVYNEQFF. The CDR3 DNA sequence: TGTGCCAGCAGCGTAGGGACTAGCGTCTACAATGAGCAGTTCTTC.

CDR3 sequence: CASSYRIADTQYF. Written as DNA, the CDR3 is TGTGCCAGCAGTTACCGCATAGCAGATACGCAGTATTTT. V gene TRBV6-5 combines with J gene TRBJ2-3; D is ambiguous. Per germline, CDR1 MNHEY and CDR2 SVGAGI. The CDR3 covers 13 residues. V was shortened by 2 bases and J by 4 bases, with 7 bases between the two germline ends.

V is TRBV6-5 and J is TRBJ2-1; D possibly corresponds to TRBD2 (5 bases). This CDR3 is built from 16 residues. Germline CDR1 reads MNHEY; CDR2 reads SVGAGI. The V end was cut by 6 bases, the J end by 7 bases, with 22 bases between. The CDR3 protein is CASSYAPVGNINEQFF. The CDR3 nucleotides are TGTGCCAGCAGCTACGCCCCAGTCGGGAATATTAATGAGCAGTTCTTC.

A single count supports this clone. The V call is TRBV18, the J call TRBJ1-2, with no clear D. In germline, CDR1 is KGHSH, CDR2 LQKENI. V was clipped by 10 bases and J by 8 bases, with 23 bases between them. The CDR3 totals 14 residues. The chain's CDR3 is CATAPGLPRGGYTF. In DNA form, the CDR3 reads TGTGCCACAGCCCCCGGCCTCCCCCGTGGAGGCTACACCTTC. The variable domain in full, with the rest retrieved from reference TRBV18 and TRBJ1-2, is NAGVMQNPRHLVRRRGQEARLRCSPMKGHSHVYWYRQLPEEGLKFMVYLQKENIIDESGMPKERFSAEFPKEGPSILRIQQVVRGDSAAYFCATAPGLPRGGYTFGSGTRLTVV.

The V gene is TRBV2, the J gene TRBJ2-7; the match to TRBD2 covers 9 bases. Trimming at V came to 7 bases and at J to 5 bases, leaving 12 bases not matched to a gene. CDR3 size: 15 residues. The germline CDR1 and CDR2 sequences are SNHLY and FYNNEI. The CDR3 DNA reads TGTGCCAGCATCTGGCGGGGGGGCGGATCCGACGAGCAGTACTTC. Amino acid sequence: CASIWRGGGSDEQYF.

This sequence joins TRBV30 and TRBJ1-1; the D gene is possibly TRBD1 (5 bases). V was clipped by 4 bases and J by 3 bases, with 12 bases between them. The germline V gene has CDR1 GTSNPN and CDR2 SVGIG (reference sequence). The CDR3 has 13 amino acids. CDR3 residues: CAWMVGGYTEAFF. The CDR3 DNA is TGTGCCTGGATGGTGGGGGGGTACACTGAAGCTTTCTTT.

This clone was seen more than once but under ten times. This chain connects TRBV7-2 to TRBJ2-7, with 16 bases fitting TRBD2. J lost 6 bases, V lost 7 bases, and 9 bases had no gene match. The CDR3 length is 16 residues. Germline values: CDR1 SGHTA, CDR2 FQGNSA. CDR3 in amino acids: CASTLGTSGGAAEQYF. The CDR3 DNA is TGTGCCAGCACCCTGGGGACTAGCGGGGGGGCCGCCGAGCAGTACTTC.

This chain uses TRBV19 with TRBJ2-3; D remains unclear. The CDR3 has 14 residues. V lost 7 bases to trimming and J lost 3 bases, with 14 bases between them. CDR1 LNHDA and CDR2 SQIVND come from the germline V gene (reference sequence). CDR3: CASTALEGTDTQYF. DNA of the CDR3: TGTGCCAGTACGGCCCTCGAAGGGACAGATACGCAGTATTTT.

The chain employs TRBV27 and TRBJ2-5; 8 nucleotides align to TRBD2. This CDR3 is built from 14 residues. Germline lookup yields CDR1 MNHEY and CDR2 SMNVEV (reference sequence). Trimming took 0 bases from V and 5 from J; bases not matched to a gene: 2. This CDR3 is CASSLSPGGETQYF. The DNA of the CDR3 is TGTGCCAGCAGTTTATCCCCGGGAGGGGAGACCCAGTACTTC.

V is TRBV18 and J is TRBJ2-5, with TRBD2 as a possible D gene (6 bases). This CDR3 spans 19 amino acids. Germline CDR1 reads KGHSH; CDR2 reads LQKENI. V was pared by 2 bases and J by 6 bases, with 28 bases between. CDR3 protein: CASSPSIGGGVLLLKTQYF. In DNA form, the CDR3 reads TGTGCCAGCTCACCAAGTATCGGGGGAGGAGTCCTCCTCTTAAAGACCCAGTACTTC.

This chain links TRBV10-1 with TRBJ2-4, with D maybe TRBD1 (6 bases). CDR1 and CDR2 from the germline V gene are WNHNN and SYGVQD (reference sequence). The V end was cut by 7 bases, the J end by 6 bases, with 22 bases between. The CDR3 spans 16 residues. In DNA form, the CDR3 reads TGCGCCAGCATACCATCTCATAGGACAGTAATAAACATTCAGTACTTC. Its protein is CASIPSHRTVINIQYF.

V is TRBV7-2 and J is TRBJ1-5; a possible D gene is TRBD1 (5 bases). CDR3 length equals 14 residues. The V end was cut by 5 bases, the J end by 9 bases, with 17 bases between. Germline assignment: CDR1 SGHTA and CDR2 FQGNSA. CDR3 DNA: TGTGCCAGCAGCCAAGGGACGGTCACGGCGCCCCAGCATTTT. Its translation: CASSQGTVTAPQHF.